This passage covers 5 T cell receptor beta chains from one sample sequenced in a study of cytomegalovirus exposure and HLA in healthy donors. Data came from immunoSEQ multiplex PCR; TCRdb stores just in-frame clones and leaves some out. The sample shows approximately 270,000 clones, 86% of them seen only once. The specimen was PBMCs. The receptor set was obtained from a woman under 30 in good health and CMV-seronegative.

The genes are TRBV11-1 and TRBJ2-1, with a weak D call TRBD1 (6 bases). The CDR3 totals 16 residues. CDR1 SGHAT and CDR2 FQDESV come from the germline V gene (reference sequence). V lost 1 base and J 1 base, leaving 11 bases between the germline ends. CDR3 protein: CASSLEGDNSYNEQFF. The CDR3 DNA is TGTGCCAGCAGCTTAGAAGGGGACAATTCCTACAATGAGCAGTTCTTC. Together with reference TRBV11-1 and TRBJ2-1, the CDR3 gives the full variable domain: EAEVAQSPRYKITEKSQAVAFWCDPISGHATLYWYRQILGQGPELLVQFQDESVVDDSQLPKDRFSAERLKGVDSTLKIQPAELGDSAMYLCASSLEGDNSYNEQFFGPGTRLTVL.

The gene calls are TRBV19 and TRBJ1-2, with D perhaps TRBD1 (5 bases). CDR1 LNHDA and CDR2 SQIVND come from the germline V gene (reference sequence). The CDR3 totals 15 residues. V shed 3 bases and J shed 2 bases, with 13 bases lying between them. CDR3 in amino acids: CASSMGIGGNYGYTF. In DNA, the CDR3 is TGTGCCAGTAGTATGGGTATCGGGGGAAACTATGGCTACACCTTC.

This chain links TRBV5-1 with TRBJ2-7; 9 nucleotides agree with TRBD2. The germline V gene has CDR1 SGHRS and CDR2 YFSETQ. V lost 4 bases to trimming and J lost 7 bases; unmatched junction nucleotides: 15. CDR3 length equals 16 residues. DNA for the CDR3: TGCGCCAGCAGCCGAGGGGTCCTAGCGGGGTCTCAGGAGCAGTACTTC. Its translation: CASSRGVLAGSQEQYF.

J is TRBJ2-5 and V is TRBV7-2; TRBD2 is a possible D gene (7 bases). The germline V gene encodes CDR1 SGHTA and CDR2 FQGNSA. The CDR3 extends over 14 amino acids. V dropped 2 bases and J dropped 5 bases, with 12 bases sitting between them. CDR3 loop: CASSLLGGGETQYF. The CDR3 DNA reads TGTGCCAGCAGCTTATTAGGGGGAGGGGAGACCCAGTACTTC. Filled out from reference TRBV7-2 and TRBJ2-5, the complete variable domain reads GAGVSQSPSNKVTEKGKDVELRCDPISGHTALYWYRQSLGQGLEFLIYFQGNSAPDKSGLPSDRFSAERTGGSVSTLTIQRTQQEDSAVYLCASSLLGGGETQYFGPGTRLLVL.

This clone was picked up a small number of times. This sequence joins TRBV10-1 and TRBJ2-2; tentative D call: TRBD2 (5 bases). Germline CDR1 is WNHNN and CDR2 is SYGVQD (reference sequence). The CDR3 is 12 amino acids. V was pared by 4 bases and J by 7 bases, with 7 bases between. CDR3 DNA: TGCGCCAGCAGTGCCCGGGACGGGGAGCTGTTTTTT. It yields the protein CASSARDGELFF.